The rows below give T cell receptor beta chains drawn from one sample of a study of cytomegalovirus exposure and HLA in healthy donors. The assay was immunoSEQ multiplex PCR, and TCRdb's table has in-frame clones only and misses some. The sample contains over 150,000 clones, roughly 75% of which appear only once. The sequencing sample was made of PBMCs. The source of these receptors is a woman aged 50 to 60 in good health and CMV-seropositive. Both conserved end residues are part of each CDR3. The D gene is left open where the match is weak. Clone size is stated in some rows and not others, as once, few, many or a class when expanded.

j_call | v_call | clone_size | d_call | cdr3_aa | cdr3_nt
TRBJ1-5 | TRBV15 | NA | TRBD1 | CATSRAYTGESYQPQHF | TGTGCCACCAGCAGGGCATACACAGGGGAGAGCTATCAGCCCCAGCATTTT
TRBJ2-1 | TRBV7-9 | NA | NA | CASSLEPLGRSSYNEQFF | TGTGCCAGCAGCTTAGAACCCCTGGGGCGGTCCTCCTACAATGAGCAGTTCTTC
TRBJ2-7 | TRBV6-5 | few | TRBD1 | CASSGTGWEQYF | TGTGCCAGCTCCGGGACAGGGTGGGAGCAGTACTTC
TRBJ2-2 | TRBV28 | NA | TRBD1 | CASTMEGTGFIGELFF | TGTGCCAGCACCATGGAAGGGACAGGGTTTATCGGGGAGCTGTTTTTT
TRBJ2-5 | TRBV28 | NA | TRBD1 | CASDPYRGPQETQYF | TGTGCCAGCGATCCTTACAGGGGGCCCCAAGAGACCCAGTACTTC
TRBJ2-3 | TRBV7-8 | once | NA | CASSLAGTRTDTQYF | TGTGCCAGCAGCTTAGCGGGGACTCGAACGGATACGCAGTATTTT
TRBJ2-3 | TRBV29-1 | NA | TRBD2 | CSVGTSGRTDTQYF | TGCAGCGTGGGTACTAGCGGGAGAACAGATACGCAGTATTTT
TRBJ1-3 | TRBV28 | NA | NA | CASFPLGRALGNTIYF | TGTGCCAGCTTCCCCTTGGGCAGGGCATTGGGGAACACCATATATTTT
TRBJ1-5 | TRBV6-6 | few | NA | CASSYPDQPQHF | TGTGCCAGCAGTTACCCCGATCAGCCCCAGCATTTT
TRBJ1-2 | TRBV29-1 | once | NA | CSVADRSDGYTF | TGCAGCGTCGCTGACAGGAGCGATGGCTACACCTTC
TRBJ2-2 | TRBV10-3 | NA | TRBD1 | CAISESGQGFAGELFF | TGTGCCATCAGTGAGTCGGGACAGGGGTTCGCCGGGGAGCTGTTTTTT
TRBJ1-2 | TRBV19 | NA | TRBD1 | CASSIMGTGGNYGYTF | TGTGCCAGTAGTATTATGGGGACAGGGGGCAACTATGGCTACACCTTC
TRBJ1-1 | TRBV15 | few | NA | CATSFTGTTEAFF | TGTGCCACCAGCTTTACAGGGACCACTGAAGCTTTCTTT
TRBJ2-5 | TRBV5-1 | NA | NA | CASSIPGLRQETQYF | TGCGCCAGCAGCATACCGGGACTTAGACAAGAGACCCAGTACTTC
TRBJ1-2 | TRBV9 | NA | NA | CASSAHQGSYGYTF | TGTGCCAGCAGCGCACACCAGGGGAGCTATGGCTACACCTTC
TRBJ1-6 | TRBV7-8 | few | NA | CASSSEQPGTPLHF | TGTGCCAGCAGTTCGGAACAGCCCGGTACACCCCTCCACTTT
TRBJ2-2 | TRBV4-1 | NA | NA | CASSQDPFRGQTNTGELFF | TGCGCCAGCAGCCAAGATCCTTTCCGTGGACAAACGAACACCGGGGAGCTGTTTTTT
TRBJ2-3 | TRBV11-3 | NA | NA | CASSPSASTDTQYF | TGTGCCAGCAGCCCTTCCGCGAGCACAGATACGCAGTATTTT
TRBJ2-1 | TRBV19 | NA | TRBD1 | CASSMVFGTGFNEQFF | TGTGCCAGTAGTATGGTTTTTGGGACAGGGTTCAATGAGCAGTTCTTC
TRBJ1-4 | TRBV5-1 | NA | TRBD1 | CASSTGTGREKLFF | TGCGCCAGCAGTACCGGGACAGGACGAGAAAAACTGTTTTTT
TRBJ2-3 | TRBV2 | NA | NA | CASSEISGQDTQYF | TGTGCCAGCAGTGAGATATCCGGACAAGATACGCAGTATTTT
TRBJ2-7 | TRBV5-1 | NA | NA | CASSWLGSLATFYEQYF | TGCGCCAGCAGCTGGCTCGGGTCCTTAGCGACCTTCTACGAGCAGTACTTC
TRBJ2-3 | TRBV9 | NA | NA | CASSVGGGNTDTQYF | TGTGCCAGCAGCGTAGGTGGCGGAAACACAGATACGCAGTATTTT
TRBJ1-3 | TRBV28 | NA | TRBD1 | CASTGTALDGSGNTIYF | TGTGCCAGTACCGGGACAGCCCTAGACGGATCTGGAAACACCATATATTTT
TRBJ1-2 | TRBV10-3 | NA | NA | CAITGRASEGYGYTF | TGTGCCATCACTGGCAGGGCATCGGAGGGGTATGGCTACACCTTC
TRBJ2-2 | TRBV2 | few | NA | CASSGGQPGGELFF | TGTGCCAGCAGCGGGGGACAGCCCGGCGGGGAGCTGTTTTTT
TRBJ2-3 | TRBV12-5 | NA | NA | CASGPDRDTQYF | TGTGCTAGTGGCCCCGACAGAGATACGCAGTATTTT
TRBJ2-2 | TRBV9 | NA | TRBD2 | CASSAGTSTTGELFF | TGTGCCAGCAGCGCCGGGACTAGTACCACCGGGGAGCTGTTTTTT
TRBJ1-1 | TRBV9 | NA | NA | CASSALRSVTEAFF | TGTGCCAGCAGCGCGCTTCGGTCCGTCACTGAAGCTTTCTTT
TRBJ2-7 | TRBV28 | NA | TRBD1 | CASRTRQGASYEQYF | TGTGCCAGCAGGACTCGACAGGGGGCCTCCTACGAGCAGTACTTC
TRBJ1-2 | TRBV28 | NA | TRBD1 | CASGGQGARNYGYTF | TGTGCCAGCGGGGGACAGGGGGCGCGAAACTATGGCTACACCTTC
TRBJ1-5 | TRBV7-7 | NA | NA | CASSPDRDQPQHF | TGTGCTAGCAGCCCGGACAGAGATCAGCCCCAGCATTTT
TRBJ2-5 | TRBV5-1 | NA | NA | CASSLGRGGSYQETQYF | TGCGCCAGCAGCTTGGGGAGAGGCGGTAGCTACCAAGAGACCCAGTACTTC
TRBJ2-7 | TRBV5-1 | NA | TRBD2 | CASSLAGTSGTAYEQYF | TGCGCCAGCAGCTTGGCCGGGACTAGCGGGACCGCCTACGAGCAGTACTTC
TRBJ1-3 | TRBV4-2 | NA | NA | CASSSGTFTDTIYF | TGTGCCAGCAGCTCCGGGACTTTTACAGACACCATATATTTT
TRBJ2-2 | TRBV15 | NA | NA | CATSSQGARRAGELFF | NA
TRBJ2-7 | TRBV5-4 | NA | TRBD1 | CASSLGETGASYEQYF | TGTGCCAGCAGCTTGGGAGAGACAGGGGCCTCCTACGAGCAGTACTTC
TRBJ2-3 | TRBV28 | NA | TRBD2 | CASSPWGAGGADTQYF | TGTGCCAGCAGTCCCTGGGGAGCGGGAGGCGCAGATACGCAGTATTTT
TRBJ2-5 | TRBV5-6 | NA | TRBD1 | CASSWGDRVETQYF | TGTGCCAGCAGCTGGGGGGACAGGGTAGAGACCCAGTACTTC
TRBJ1-1 | TRBV5-5 | NA | NA | CASSLDRRNTEAFF | TGTGCCAGCAGCTTGGACAGACGGAACACTGAAGCTTTCTTT
TRBJ1-5 | TRBV18 | NA | TRBD1 | CASSYDRVSNQPQHF | TGTGCCAGCTCCTACGACAGGGTTAGCAATCAGCCCCAGCATTTT
TRBJ1-1 | TRBV6-5 | NA | TRBD1 | CASSKRTGYNTEAFF | TGTGCCAGCAGTAAACGGACAGGATATAACACTGAAGCTTTCTTT
TRBJ2-1 | TRBV11-1 | NA | NA | CASSLVLGGRYNEQFF | TGTGCCAGCAGCTTAGTCTTGGGGGGGCGCTACAATGAGCAGTTCTTC
TRBJ1-2 | TRBV7-2 | NA | NA | CASSLARGFNYGYTF | TGTGCCAGCAGCTTAGCGCGAGGGTTTAACTATGGCTACACCTTC
TRBJ2-7 | TRBV9 | few | NA | CASSVGPAYEQYF | TGTGCCAGCAGCGTAGGGCCAGCCTACGAGCAGTACTTC
TRBJ1-2 | TRBV9 | NA | TRBD1 | CASSVDRGLYYGYTF | TGTGCCAGCAGCGTCGACAGGGGGCTATACTATGGCTACACCTTC
TRBJ2-7 | TRBV5-3 | NA | TRBD2 | CARSLEAGKDF | TGTGCCAGAAGCTTGGAAGCGGGGAAAGACTTC
TRBJ2-2 | TRBV18 | NA | TRBD2 | CASSPSGTDGELFF | TGTGCCAGCTCCCCTAGCGGGACTGACGGGGAGCTGTTTTTT
TRBJ1-3 | TRBV5-1 | NA | NA | CASSQQTSGNTIYF | TGCGCCAGCAGCCAACAGACGTCTGGAAACACCATATATTTT